The sequence of this T cell receptor (beta chain) was determined in a study of beta chain features in type 1 diabetes (dated by TCRdb to between 2018 and 2020). A note on the overall study: Patients and healthy donors did not differ in mean age, gender distribution, total cell number or subset yield. Across all samples, fewer than 130 million sorted cells were examined, and cell number per subset correlated strongly with RNA yield. The study compared the TCRB repertoires of sorted circulating CD4+ T cell subsets in recently diagnosed type 1 diabetes patients with those in matched healthy donors. Regulatory and stem cell-like memory subsets were isolated from only 8 patients and about eight healthy donors, whereas naive and central memory subsets came from all 30 or so donors. General study outcomes and caveats: Naive, central memory and regulatory TCRB repertoires appeared more similar among patients than among healthy donors. Because cDNA was sequenced instead of genomic DNA, activated cells with high expression could be over-represented, although the groups did not differ in activation or CD3 levels. Type 1 diabetes patients showed a moderate but significant shortening of TCRB CDR3 length in all four CD4+ subsets. Because the HLA sub-analyses included only small numbers of individuals, any influence of HLA type on TCRB rearrangement was left unresolved. PCR may preferentially amplify shorter templates, but because patient and control samples were amplified and corrected together, any resulting skew would affect both groups equally. Patients with type 1 diabetes made fewer insertions and deleted more nucleotides at VDJ recombination sites, implying thymic rearrangement abnormalities.

Each donor gave one peripheral blood draw, roughly 110 mL on average, collected into heparinised tubes. Using a panel that included CD45RO, CCR7, CD25, CD127, CD95 and CD27, naive, central memory, regulatory and stem cell-like memory CD4+ T cells were sorted on a BD FACSAria II. All sorted populations exceeded 95% purity. PBMCs were isolated immediately by Lymphoprep density gradient centrifugation and stained directly without culture. So that batch effects would be minimized, each experiment stained and sorted samples in pairs, pairing one healthy donor with one patient. In its sample, this clone was seen a few times. Its antigen remains undetermined. No much larger clonotype is one base removed from it; base qualities were not supplied. The entire amount of isolated RNA was reverse transcribed using the High Capacity cDNA Reverse Transcription Kit, so the sequenced TCRB transcripts were expressed ones. Naive, central memory and regulatory T cell samples underwent deep immunoSEQ sequencing, averaging around 3.9 million total reads per sample. Sorted cells were lysed in RLT buffer, and RNA was extracted using DNase-treated RNeasy Micro or Mini kits according to cell number. Each cell subset was processed on its own to prevent cross-contamination, while patient and healthy donor samples were processed together. The immunoSEQ multiplex PCR was used to amplify TCRB sequences from cDNA, generating 87-bp fragments that spanned the CDR3 region. Amplicons were sequenced on the Illumina HiSeq platform. On the authors' methods: PCR bias was computationally corrected using synthetic template baselines, reads within Hamming distance 2 were collapsed, and singletons that could not be merged were discarded. Reads were aligned against IMGT so that V, D and J genes, CDR3 length and insertions or deletions at six rearrangement sites could be assigned. Within each subset, clonotype counts were normalized to sorted cell number, and only after that were true diversity and Gini coefficients computed with the tcR R package. The overlap coefficient, calculated on TCRB nucleotide sequences, was used to measure repertoire sharing. Out-of-frame TCRB sequences from naive cells were analyzed to stand in for the pre-selection repertoire. TCRdb took this table from immuneACCESS and kept in-frame rearrangements with V and J called. Such tables lack part of the clones; where checked against another copy, unresolved V genes explain under half of the gap, and the rest is unexplained. V, J and clone size derive from that table, while D and trimming were established from the DNA sequence. The sample records about 900,000 clones, about 17% of which are singletons. 0.023% of the sample is in the top ten clones.

The TCR was taken from a woman aged 18-30 years in good health. Specimen: naive CD4+ T cells from blood. Sample cell subset or site, as interpreted from the label and publication: true naive CD4+ T cells.

The DNA sequence is as follows: TGCGCCAGCAGTGAGATTACTAGCGGGGCGAACAATGAGCAGTTCTTC. It is translated as CASSEITSGANNEQFF. The rearrangement joined TRBV10-1 to TRBJ2-1; the junction holds 10 bases that match TRBD2. In the germline V gene (reference sequence), CDR1 corresponds to WNHNN and CDR2 to SYGVQD. Here V drops 2 bases and J drops 5 bases, and the junction holds 6 bases not matched to any gene. Reading from cysteine to phenylalanine, the CDR3 counts 16 amino acids. CDR3 DNA is the only sequence kept; it has 48 bases, read in frame from the first base.